This T cell receptor (beta chain) was obtained from a study of T-cell reconstitution after alpha-beta-depleted transplantation in children. Trimming took 1 base from V and 9 from J, leaving 5 bases between them. CDR1 and CDR2 from the germline V gene are SGHDT and YYEEEE. The CDR3 extends over 11 amino acids. Many counts were recorded for this clonotype. A TCRbeta library incorporating unique molecular identifiers was prepared. From the PCR reads, TCRdb called clonotypes with MiXCR, one entry per CDR3 protein. The table shows 75,000 to 100,000 distinct CDR3 sequences, with approximately 8.4% occurring only once.

V usage is TRBV5-6 and J usage is TRBJ2-1; the D is unclear. The sample in question was PBMCs from the stem cell graft donor, obtained from the stem cell graft. The clonotype originates from a human donor who donated a stem cell graft to a child with congenital amegakaryocytic thrombocytopenia. The DNA for the CDR3 is TGTGCCAGCAGCTTGTATACTGAGCAGTTCTTC. This translates into CASSLYTEQFF.